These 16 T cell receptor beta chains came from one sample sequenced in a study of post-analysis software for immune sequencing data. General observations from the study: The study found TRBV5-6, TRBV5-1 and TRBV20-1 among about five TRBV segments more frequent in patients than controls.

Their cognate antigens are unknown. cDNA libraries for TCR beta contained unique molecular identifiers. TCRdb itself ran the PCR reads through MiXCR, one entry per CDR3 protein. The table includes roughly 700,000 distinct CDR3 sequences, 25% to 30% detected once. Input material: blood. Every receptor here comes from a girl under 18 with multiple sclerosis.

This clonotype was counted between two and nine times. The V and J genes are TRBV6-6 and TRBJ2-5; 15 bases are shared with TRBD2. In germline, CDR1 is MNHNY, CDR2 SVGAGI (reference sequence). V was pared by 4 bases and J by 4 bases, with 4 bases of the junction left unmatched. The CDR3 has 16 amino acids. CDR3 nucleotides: TGTGCCAGCAGTTTCGGGACTAGCGGGGGGATAGAGACCCAGTACTTC. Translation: CASSFGTSGGIETQYF.

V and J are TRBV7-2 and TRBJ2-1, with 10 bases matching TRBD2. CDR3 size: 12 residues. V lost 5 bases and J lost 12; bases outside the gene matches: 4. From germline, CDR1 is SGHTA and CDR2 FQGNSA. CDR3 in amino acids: CASSATSGPQFF. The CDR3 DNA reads TGTGCCAGCAGCGCGACTAGCGGGCCGCAGTTCTTC.

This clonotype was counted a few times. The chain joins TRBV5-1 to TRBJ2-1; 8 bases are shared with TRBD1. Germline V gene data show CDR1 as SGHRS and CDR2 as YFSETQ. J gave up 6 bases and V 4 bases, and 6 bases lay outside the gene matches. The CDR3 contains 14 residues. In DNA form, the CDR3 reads TGCGCCAGCAGCCAGAGGACAGGGATCAATGAGCAGTTCTTC. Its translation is CASSQRTGINEQFF.

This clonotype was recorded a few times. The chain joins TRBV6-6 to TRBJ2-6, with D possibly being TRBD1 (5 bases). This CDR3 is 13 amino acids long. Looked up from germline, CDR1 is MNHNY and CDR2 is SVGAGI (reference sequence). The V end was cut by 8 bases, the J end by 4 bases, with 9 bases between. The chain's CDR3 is CASWTTGANVLTF. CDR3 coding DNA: TGTGCCAGCTGGACAACGGGGGCCAACGTCCTGACTTTC.

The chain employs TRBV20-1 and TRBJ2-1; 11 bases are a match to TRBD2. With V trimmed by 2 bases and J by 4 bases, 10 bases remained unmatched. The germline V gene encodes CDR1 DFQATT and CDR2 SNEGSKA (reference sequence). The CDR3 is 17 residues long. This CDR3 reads CSARSPGTSGGYNEQFF. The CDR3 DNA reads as TGCAGTGCTAGATCTCCCGGGACTAGCGGAGGGTACAATGAGCAGTTCTTC.

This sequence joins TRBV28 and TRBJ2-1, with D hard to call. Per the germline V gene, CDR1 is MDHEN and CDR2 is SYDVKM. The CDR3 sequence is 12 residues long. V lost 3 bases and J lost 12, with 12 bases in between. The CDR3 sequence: CASSFFDTGQFF. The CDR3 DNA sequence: TGTGCCAGCAGTTTCTTCGACACGGGGCAGTTCTTC.

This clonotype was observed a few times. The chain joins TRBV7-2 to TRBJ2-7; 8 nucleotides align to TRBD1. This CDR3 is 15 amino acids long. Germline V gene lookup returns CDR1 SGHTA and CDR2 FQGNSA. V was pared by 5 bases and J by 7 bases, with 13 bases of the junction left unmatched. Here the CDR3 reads CASSLSWQGAREQYF. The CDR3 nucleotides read TGTGCCAGCAGCCTAAGTTGGCAGGGGGCTAGAGAGCAGTACTTC.

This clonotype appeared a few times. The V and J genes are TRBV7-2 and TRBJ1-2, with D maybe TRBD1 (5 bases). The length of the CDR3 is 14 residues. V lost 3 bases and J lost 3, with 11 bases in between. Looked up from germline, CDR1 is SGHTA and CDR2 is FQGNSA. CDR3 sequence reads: CASSFRRDYYGYTF. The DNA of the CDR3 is TGTGCCAGCAGCTTTCGAAGGGACTACTATGGCTACACCTTC.

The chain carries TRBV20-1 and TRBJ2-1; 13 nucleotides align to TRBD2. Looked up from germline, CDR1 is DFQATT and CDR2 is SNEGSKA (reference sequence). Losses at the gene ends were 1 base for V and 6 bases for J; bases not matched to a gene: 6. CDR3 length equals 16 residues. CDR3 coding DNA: TGCAGTGCTAGAGTCCGGACTAGCGGGAGTATCAATGAGCAGTTCTTC. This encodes CSARVRTSGSINEQFF.

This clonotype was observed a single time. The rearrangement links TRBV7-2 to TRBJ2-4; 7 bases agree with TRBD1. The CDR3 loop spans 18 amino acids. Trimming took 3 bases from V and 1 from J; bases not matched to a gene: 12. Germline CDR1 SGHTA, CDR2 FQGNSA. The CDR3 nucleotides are TGTGCCAGCAGCTTCAGAGGCAGGGGGTACCGCGCCAAAAACATTCAGTACTTC. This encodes CASSFRGRGYRAKNIQYF.

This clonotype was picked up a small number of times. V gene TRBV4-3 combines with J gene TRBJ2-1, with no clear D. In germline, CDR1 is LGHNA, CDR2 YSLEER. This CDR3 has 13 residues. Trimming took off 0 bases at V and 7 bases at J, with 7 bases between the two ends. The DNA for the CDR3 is TGCGCCAGCAGCCAAGATCCGAGTAATGAGCAGTTCTTC. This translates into CASSQDPSNEQFF.

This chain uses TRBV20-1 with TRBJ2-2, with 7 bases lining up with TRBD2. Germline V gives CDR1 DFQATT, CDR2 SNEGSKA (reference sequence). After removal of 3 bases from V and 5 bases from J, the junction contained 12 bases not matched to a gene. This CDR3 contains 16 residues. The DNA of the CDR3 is TGCAGTGCTAGGCCCGGAGGCTCGGGAGGAACCGGGGAGCTGTTTTTT. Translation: CSARPGGSGGTGELFF.

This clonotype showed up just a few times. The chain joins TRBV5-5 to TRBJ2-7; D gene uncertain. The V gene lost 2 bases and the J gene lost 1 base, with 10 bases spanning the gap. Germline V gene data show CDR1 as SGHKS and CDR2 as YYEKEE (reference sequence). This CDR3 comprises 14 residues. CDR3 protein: CASSFHTASYEQYF. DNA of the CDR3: TGTGCCAGCAGCTTCCACACAGCTTCCTACGAGCAGTACTTC.

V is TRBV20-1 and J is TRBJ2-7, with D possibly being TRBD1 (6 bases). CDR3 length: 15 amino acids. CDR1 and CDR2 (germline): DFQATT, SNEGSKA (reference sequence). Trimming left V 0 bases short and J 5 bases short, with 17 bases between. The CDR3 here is CSARDYAGVRDEQYF. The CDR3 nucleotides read TGCAGTGCTAGAGATTACGCAGGGGTTAGGGACGAGCAGTACTTC.

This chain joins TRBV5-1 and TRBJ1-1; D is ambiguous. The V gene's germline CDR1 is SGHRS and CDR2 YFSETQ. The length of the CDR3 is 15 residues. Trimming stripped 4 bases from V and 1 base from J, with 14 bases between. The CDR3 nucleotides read TGCGCCAGCAGCACCCAGAGTTTGGGGAACACTGAAGCTTTCTTT. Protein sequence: CASSTQSLGNTEAFF.

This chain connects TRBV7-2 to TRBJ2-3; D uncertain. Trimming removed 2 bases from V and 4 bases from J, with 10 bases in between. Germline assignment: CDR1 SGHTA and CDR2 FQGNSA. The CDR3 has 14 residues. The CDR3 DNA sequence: TGTGCCAGCAGCTTACCTTCAACACCAGATACGCAGTATTTT. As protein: CASSLPSTPDTQYF.